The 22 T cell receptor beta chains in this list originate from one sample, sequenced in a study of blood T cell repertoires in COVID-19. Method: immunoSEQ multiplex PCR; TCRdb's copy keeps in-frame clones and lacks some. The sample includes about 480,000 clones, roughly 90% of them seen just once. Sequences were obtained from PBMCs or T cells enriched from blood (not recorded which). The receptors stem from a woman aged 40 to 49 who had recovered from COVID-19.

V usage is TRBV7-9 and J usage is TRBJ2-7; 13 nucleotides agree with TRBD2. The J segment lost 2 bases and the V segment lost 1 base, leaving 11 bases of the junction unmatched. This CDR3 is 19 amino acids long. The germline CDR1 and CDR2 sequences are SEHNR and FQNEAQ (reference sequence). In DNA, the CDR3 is TGTGCCAGCAGCTTAGGTGTACTAGCGGGAGGGCGACTGACCTACGAGCAGTACTTC. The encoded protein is CASSLGVLAGGRLTYEQYF.

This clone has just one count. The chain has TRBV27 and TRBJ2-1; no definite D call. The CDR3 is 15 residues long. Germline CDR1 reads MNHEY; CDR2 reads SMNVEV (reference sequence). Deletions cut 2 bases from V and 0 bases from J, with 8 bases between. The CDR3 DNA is TGTGCCAGCAGTTTAGGAGAGAACTCCTACAATGAGCAGTTCTTC. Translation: CASSLGENSYNEQFF.

CDR3 nucleotide sequence: TGTGCCAGCCTTAGGGGGGGACCTGAAGCTTTCTTT. It codes for CASLRGGPEAFF. The chain has TRBV27 and TRBJ1-1; tentatively, D is TRBD1 (6 bases). CDR3 size: 12 residues. The V and J ends lost 8 bases and 6 bases respectively, with 13 bases between them. Germline values: CDR1 MNHEY, CDR2 SMNVEV (reference sequence).

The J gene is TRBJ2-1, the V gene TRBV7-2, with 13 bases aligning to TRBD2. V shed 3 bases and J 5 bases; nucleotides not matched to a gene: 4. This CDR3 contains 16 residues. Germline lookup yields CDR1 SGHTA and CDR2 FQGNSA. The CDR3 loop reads CASSFRGLAGNNEQFF. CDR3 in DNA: TGTGCCAGCAGCTTTAGGGGACTAGCGGGGAACAATGAGCAGTTCTTC.

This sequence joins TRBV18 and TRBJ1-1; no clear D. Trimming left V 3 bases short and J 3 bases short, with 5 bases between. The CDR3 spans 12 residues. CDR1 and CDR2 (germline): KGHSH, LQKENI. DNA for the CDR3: TGTGCCAGCTCACCTCGGTACACTGAAGCTTTCTTT. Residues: CASSPRYTEAFF.

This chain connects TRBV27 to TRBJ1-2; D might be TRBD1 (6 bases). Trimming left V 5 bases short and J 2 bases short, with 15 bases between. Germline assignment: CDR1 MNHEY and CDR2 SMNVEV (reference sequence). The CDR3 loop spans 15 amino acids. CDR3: CASSTTVGGNYGYTF. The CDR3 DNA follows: TGTGCCAGCAGTACCACGGTTGGGGGCAACTATGGCTACACCTTC.

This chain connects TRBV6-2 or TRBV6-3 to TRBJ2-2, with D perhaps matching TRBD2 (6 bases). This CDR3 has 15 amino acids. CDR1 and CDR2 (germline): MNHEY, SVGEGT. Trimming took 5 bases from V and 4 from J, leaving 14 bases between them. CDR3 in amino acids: CASSRPGLPTGELFF. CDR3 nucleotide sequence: TGTGCCAGCAGTCGCCCGGGACTTCCCACCGGGGAGCTGTTTTTT.

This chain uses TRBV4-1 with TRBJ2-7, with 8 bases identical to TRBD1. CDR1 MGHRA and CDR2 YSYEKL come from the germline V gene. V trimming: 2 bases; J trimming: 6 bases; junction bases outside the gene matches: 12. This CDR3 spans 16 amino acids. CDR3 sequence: CASSQLGQGKMGEQYF. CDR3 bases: TGCGCCAGCAGCCAACTTGGACAGGGAAAAATGGGCGAGCAGTACTTC.

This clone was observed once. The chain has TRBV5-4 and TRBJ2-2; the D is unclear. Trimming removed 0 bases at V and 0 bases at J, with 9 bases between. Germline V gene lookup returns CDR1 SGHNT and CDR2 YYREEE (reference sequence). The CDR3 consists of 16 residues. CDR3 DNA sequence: TGTGCCAGCAGCTTGGACCCCAGTTCGAACACCGGGGAGCTGTTTTTT. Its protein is CASSLDPSSNTGELFF.

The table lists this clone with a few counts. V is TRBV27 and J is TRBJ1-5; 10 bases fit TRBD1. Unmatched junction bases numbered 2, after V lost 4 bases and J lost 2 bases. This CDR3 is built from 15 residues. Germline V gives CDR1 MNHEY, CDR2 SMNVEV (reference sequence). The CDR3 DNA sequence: TGTGCCAGCAGTTGGGGGACAGGGGGCAATCAGCCCCAGCATTTT. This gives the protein CASSWGTGGNQPQHF.

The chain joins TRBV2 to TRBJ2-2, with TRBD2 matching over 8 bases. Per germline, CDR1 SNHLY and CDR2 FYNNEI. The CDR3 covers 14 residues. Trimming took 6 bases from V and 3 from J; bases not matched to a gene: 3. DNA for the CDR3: TGTGCCAGCAGAATAGCGGGACACACCGGGGAGCTGTTTTTT. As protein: CASRIAGHTGELFF.

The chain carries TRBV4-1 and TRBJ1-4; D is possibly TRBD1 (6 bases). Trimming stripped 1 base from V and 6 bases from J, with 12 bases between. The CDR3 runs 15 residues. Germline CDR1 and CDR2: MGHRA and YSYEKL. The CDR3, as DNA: TGCGCCAGCAGCCAAGGGCAGGGGATAGATGAAAAACTGTTTTTT. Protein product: CASSQGQGIDEKLFF.

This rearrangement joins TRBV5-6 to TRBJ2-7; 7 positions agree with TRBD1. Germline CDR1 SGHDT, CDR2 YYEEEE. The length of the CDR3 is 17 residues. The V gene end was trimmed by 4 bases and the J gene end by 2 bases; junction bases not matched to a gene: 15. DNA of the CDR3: TGTGCCAGCAGCGCCGGACAGGCCCAAGTACAGCCCTACGAGCAGTACTTC. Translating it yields CASSAGQAQVQPYEQYF.

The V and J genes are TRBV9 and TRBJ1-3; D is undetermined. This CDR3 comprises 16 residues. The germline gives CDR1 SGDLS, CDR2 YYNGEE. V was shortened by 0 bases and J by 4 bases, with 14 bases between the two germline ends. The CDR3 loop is CASSVATRGSGNTIYF. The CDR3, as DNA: TGTGCCAGCAGCGTAGCTACTCGAGGTTCCGGAAACACCATATATTTT.

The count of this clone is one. DNA of the CDR3: TGTGCCAGCAGTTTAGGAAGGGGGATGAACACTGAAGCTTTCTTT. Its protein is CASSLGRGMNTEAFF. This chain links TRBV27 with TRBJ1-1; D possibly corresponds to TRBD1 (6 bases). V was pared by 2 bases and J by 0 bases, with 10 bases between. The V gene's germline CDR1 is MNHEY and CDR2 SMNVEV (reference sequence). CDR3 length equals 15 residues.

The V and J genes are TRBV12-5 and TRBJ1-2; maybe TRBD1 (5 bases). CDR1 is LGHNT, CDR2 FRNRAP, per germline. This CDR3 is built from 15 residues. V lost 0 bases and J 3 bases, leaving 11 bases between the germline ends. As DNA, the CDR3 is TGTGCTAGTGGTTTGGTAAAGGGGATCCACTATGGCTACACCTTC. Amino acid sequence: CASGLVKGIHYGYTF.

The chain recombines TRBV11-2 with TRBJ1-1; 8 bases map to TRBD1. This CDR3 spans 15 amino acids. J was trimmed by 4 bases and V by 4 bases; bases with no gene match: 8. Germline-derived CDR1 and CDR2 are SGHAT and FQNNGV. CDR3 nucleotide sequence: TGTGCCAGCAGCTCATACCGGACAGGGTCCACTGAAGCTTTCTTT. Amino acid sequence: CASSSYRTGSTEAFF.

The CDR3 region has the DNA TGTGCCAGCAGTCCCCACGCGACTAGTTACTACGAGCAGTACTTC. Amino acids: CASSPHATSYYEQYF. This sequence joins TRBV2 and TRBJ2-7; a possible D gene is TRBD2 (6 bases). Trimming left V 5 bases short and J 3 bases short, with 17 bases between. The CDR3 contains 15 residues. The germline CDR1 and CDR2 sequences are SNHLY and FYNNEI.

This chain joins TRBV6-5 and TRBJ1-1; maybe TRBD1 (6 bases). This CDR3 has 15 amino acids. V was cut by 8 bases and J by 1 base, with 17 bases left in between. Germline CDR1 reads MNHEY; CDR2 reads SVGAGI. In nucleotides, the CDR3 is TGTGCCAGCGGGGGCGGGGGTTCCTCGAACACTGAAGCTTTCTTT. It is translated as CASGGGGSSNTEAFF.

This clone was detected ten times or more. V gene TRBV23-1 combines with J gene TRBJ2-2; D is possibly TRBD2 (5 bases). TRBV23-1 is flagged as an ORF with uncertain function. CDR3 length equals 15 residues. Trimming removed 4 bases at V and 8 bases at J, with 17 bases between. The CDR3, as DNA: TGCGCCAGCAGTCCCTGCCAGCAATCGGGGGGGGAGCTGTTTTTT. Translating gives CASSPCQQSGGELFF.

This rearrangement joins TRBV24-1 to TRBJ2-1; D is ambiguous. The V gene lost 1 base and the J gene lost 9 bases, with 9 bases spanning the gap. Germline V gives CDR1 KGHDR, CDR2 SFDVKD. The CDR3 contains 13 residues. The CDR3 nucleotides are TGTGCCACCAGTGATTTAAGAGGAGCTGAGCAGTTCTTC. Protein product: CATSDLRGAEQFF.

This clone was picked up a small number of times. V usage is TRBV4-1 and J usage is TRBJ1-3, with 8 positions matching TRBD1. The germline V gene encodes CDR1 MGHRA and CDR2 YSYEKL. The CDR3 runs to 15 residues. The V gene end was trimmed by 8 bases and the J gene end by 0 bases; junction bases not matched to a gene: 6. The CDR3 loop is CASATGVSSGNTIYF. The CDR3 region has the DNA TGCGCCAGCGCGACAGGGGTTAGCTCTGGAAACACCATATATTTT.